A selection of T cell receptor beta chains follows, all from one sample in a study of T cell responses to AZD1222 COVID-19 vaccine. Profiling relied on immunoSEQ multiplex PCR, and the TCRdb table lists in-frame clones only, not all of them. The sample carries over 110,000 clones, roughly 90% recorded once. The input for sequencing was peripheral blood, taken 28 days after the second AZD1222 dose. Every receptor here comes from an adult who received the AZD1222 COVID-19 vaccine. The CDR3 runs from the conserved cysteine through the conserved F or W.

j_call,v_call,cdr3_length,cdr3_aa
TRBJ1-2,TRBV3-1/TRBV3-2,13,CASSQEGNYGYTF
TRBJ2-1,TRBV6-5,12,CAIGPRQIGQFF
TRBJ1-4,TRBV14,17,CASSQEPNRRRTEKLFF
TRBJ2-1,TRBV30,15,CAWSRGDTTYNEQFF
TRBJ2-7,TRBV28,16,CASSLVGGRASLEQYF
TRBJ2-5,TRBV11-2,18,CASSLSSGRVGAQETQYF
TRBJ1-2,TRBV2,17,CASSEAASGTGIHGYTF
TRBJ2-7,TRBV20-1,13,CSASALALGEQYF
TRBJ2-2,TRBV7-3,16,CASSPDRGLDTGELFF
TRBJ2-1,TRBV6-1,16,CASSDLTGGFYNEQFF
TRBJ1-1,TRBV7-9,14,CASSLVGRTTEAFF
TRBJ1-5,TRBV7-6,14,CASSLVEGSVPQHF
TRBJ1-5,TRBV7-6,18,CASSLVLGQGGSNQPQHF
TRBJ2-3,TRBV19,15,CASSIGQRSTDTQYF
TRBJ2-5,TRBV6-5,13,CASSTHREETQYF
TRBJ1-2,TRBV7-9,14,CASSLAGARYGYTF
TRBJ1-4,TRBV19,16,CASPGQGRRVNEKLFF
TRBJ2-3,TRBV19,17,CASSIPTGTKGGDTQYF
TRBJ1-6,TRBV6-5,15,CASSSQGSGNSPLHF
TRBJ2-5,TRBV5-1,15,CASSLEVGGLGTQYF
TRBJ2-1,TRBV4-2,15,CASSQEGTLRNEQFF
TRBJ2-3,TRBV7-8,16,CASSLLRSAPTDTQYF
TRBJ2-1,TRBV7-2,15,CASSIAGAAYNEQFF
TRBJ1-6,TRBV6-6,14,CASSRTGVHSPLHF
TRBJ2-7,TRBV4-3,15,CASSQGDRGTYEQYF
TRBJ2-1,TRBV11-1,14,CASSTVRLHNEQFF
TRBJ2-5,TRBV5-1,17,CASSLNPGTSGVEAQYF
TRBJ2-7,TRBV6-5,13,CASSIESRYEQYF
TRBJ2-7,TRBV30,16,CAWESPGGKISYEQYF
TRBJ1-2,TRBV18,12,CASSGTGFGYTF
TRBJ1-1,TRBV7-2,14,CASSWTFSNTEAFF
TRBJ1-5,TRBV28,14,CASSPGGVNQPQHF